The 13 T cell receptor beta chains below all came from one sample that was sequenced in a study of post-analysis software for immune sequencing data. The study, taken as a whole, reports: Among roughly five TRBV segments more frequent in patients than controls were TRBV5-6, TRBV5-1 and TRBV20-1.

No antigen has been identified for these receptors. The authors incorporated unique molecular identifiers into the TCR beta cDNA libraries. Each CDR3 protein is one row after TCRdb ran MiXCR on the PCR reads. This sample has about 820,000 distinct CDR3 sequences, with roughly 58% found just once. Material: blood. The receptors come from a girl between 5 and 17 years old with multiple sclerosis.

This chain uses TRBV27 with TRBJ2-7, with D possibly TRBD2 on 5 matching bases. With the DNA end fitting TRBJ2-5 better, the J assignment may be wrong. There are 13 residues in the CDR3. Germline CDR1 and CDR2: MNHEY and SMNVEV (reference sequence). The CDR3 here is CASSQTSAETQYF. In DNA, the CDR3 is TGTGCCAGCAGTCAAACTAGTGCGGAGACCCAGTACTTC.

J is TRBJ2-1 and V is TRBV3-1; D is ambiguous. Germline V gene lookup returns CDR1 LGHDT and CDR2 YNNKEL (reference sequence). V was clipped by 1 base and J by 5 bases, with 6 bases between them. The CDR3 is made up of 13 amino acids. The CDR3 here is CASSQGGNNEQFF. The CDR3 coding sequence is TGTGCCAGCAGCCAAGGTGGGAACAATGAGCAGTTCTTC.

The V and J genes are TRBV20-1 and TRBJ1-4, with D uncertain. Trimming removed 3 bases from V and 10 bases from J, with 12 bases in between. Germline V gene data show CDR1 as DFQATT and CDR2 as SNEGSKA (reference sequence). The CDR3 spans 12 residues. The CDR3 nucleotides are TGCAGTGCTAGGAAGGGAGGCGGAAAACTGTTTTTT. It yields the protein CSARKGGGKLFF.

The CDR3 protein is CAISESAGGLYNEQYF. The CDR3 nucleotides read TGTGCCATCAGTGAGTCGGCGGGAGGGCTATACAATGAGCAGTACTTC. This sequence joins TRBV10-3 and TRBJ2-7, with 9 bases lining up with TRBD2. This CDR3 is 16 amino acids long. Germline V gene lookup returns CDR1 ENHRY and CDR2 SYGVKD. J gave up 7 bases and V 0 bases, and 10 bases lay outside the gene matches.

V and J are TRBV7-2 and TRBJ2-4; maybe TRBD2 (5 bases). The end of the DNA fits TRBJ2-5 better, so the J call may be wrong. Germline lookup yields CDR1 SGHTA and CDR2 FQGNSA. CDR3 length: 13 residues. DNA for the CDR3: TGTGCCAGCAGCTCAGCGGACCAAGAGACCCAGTACTTC. Its translation is CASSSADQETQYF.

This clonotype was found once. V gene TRBV11-1 combines with J gene TRBJ1-2; unclear D gene. CDR3 length: 13 residues. Germline CDR1 SGHAT, CDR2 FQDESV (reference sequence). V lost 2 bases, J lost 3 bases, and 7 bases lay in between. This chain's CDR3 is CASSLREYYGYTF. The CDR3 nucleotides are TGTGCCAGCAGCTTAAGGGAATACTATGGCTACACCTTC.

This clonotype was seen only once. The rearrangement joins TRBV20-1 to TRBJ1-1; D call uncertain. Germline V gives CDR1 DFQATT, CDR2 SNEGSKA (reference sequence). V was pared by 3 bases and J by 3 bases, with 14 bases between. This CDR3 has 14 amino acids. Here the CDR3 reads CSASTLYKDTEAFF. CDR3 DNA sequence: TGCAGTGCTAGTACCCTTTATAAAGACACTGAAGCTTTCTTT.

V usage is TRBV29-1 and J usage is TRBJ2-1; the D gene is possibly TRBD1 (5 bases). The J call is in doubt because the DNA end fits TRBJ2-7 better. The CDR3 sequence is 15 residues long. Germline assignment: CDR1 SQVTM and CDR2 ANQGSEA. Here the CDR3 reads CSGGATYPTYNEQYF. For the CDR3, the DNA is TGCAGCGGTGGGGCGACGTACCCAACCTACAATGAGCAGTACTTC.

The V call is TRBV25-1, the J call TRBJ2-5; tentatively, D is TRBD1 or TRBD2 (5 bases each). The CDR3 length is 16 residues. The V gene's germline CDR1 is MGHDK and CDR2 SYGVNS. V was clipped by 2 bases and J by 5 bases, with 18 bases between them. The DNA of the CDR3 is TGTGCCAGCAGTGAACCGGGGACCTCGCGGCGGGAGACCCAGTACTTC. It yields the protein CASSEPGTSRRETQYF. Together with reference TRBV25-1 and TRBJ2-5, the CDR3 gives the full variable domain: EADIYQTPRYLVIGTGKKITLECSQTMGHDKMYWYQQDPGMELHLIHYSYGVNSTEKGDLSSESTVSRIRTEHFPLTLESARPSHTSQYLCASSEPGTSRRETQYFGPGTRLLVL.

The V call is TRBV25-1, the J call TRBJ1-2; 7 bases map to TRBD1. Germline lookup yields CDR1 MGHDK and CDR2 SYGVNS. V lost 2 bases and J lost 7; bases outside the gene matches: 4. The CDR3 sequence is 13 residues long. The CDR3 nucleotides are TGTGCCAGCAGTGAAGGTCCAGGGGGTGGCTACACCTTC. Translated, it gives CASSEGPGGGYTF.

This clonotype was recorded a few times. This chain links TRBV6-5 with TRBJ2-3, with D perhaps TRBD2 (6 bases). Germline-derived CDR1 and CDR2 are MNHEY and SVGAGI. The CDR3 is made up of 13 amino acids. V was trimmed by 5 bases and J by 4 bases, leaving 10 bases between them. In DNA form, the CDR3 reads TGTGCCAGCAGTCGTGCGGGGTCAGATACGCAGTATTTT. Amino acid sequence: CASSRAGSDTQYF.

The chain couples TRBV6-6 to TRBJ2-1, with a tentative D call TRBD2 (6 bases). V lost 1 base, J lost 7 bases, and 17 bases lay in between. CDR3 length: 16 residues. CDR1 is MNHNY, CDR2 SVGAGI, per germline (reference sequence). In nucleotides, the CDR3 is TGTGCCAGCAGTTACTGGAAAGCTGGAGGGGAAAATGAGCAGTTCTTC. Translating it yields CASSYWKAGGENEQFF.

There are a few counts of this clonotype. The chain recombines TRBV7-2 with TRBJ2-1; D is ambiguous. Germline V gene sequence: CDR1 SGHTA, CDR2 FQGNSA. The CDR3 contains 14 residues. With 5 bases removed from V and 0 bases from J, the gap between germline ends came to 8 bases. In DNA, the CDR3 is TGTGCCAGCAGCCCCCGTGTCTCCTACAATGAGCAGTTCTTC. As protein: CASSPRVSYNEQFF.